This T cell receptor (beta chain) was retrieved from a study of blood T cell repertoires in COVID-19. Study in general: PBMCs, B-cell-depleted T cells, or T cells provided the cDNA or gDNA that made up the material.

In the authors' workflow: For nucleated cells, counts were estimated from reference gene primer amplification. Only in-frame clones appear in the TCRdb table, and some are missing; sequencing was by immunoSEQ multiplex PCR. V, J and clone size reflect that table, while D and trimming were determined from the DNA. Among 150,000 to 250,000 clones listed, around 79% were seen once. CDR1 MGHDK and CDR2 SYGVNS come from the germline V gene. CDR3 length equals 14 residues. The V gene end was trimmed by 2 bases and the J gene end by 8 bases; junction bases not matched to a gene: 7. Sequencing was carried out using peripheral blood. This chain links TRBV25-1 with TRBJ1-2; 8 bases line up with TRBD1. This clonotype was obtained from a woman aged 40 to 50 with COVID-19, enrolled during active disease. The CDR3 nucleotides are TGTGCCAGCAGTGAACGGACAGGGATTAGCGGCTACACCTTC. Its protein is CASSERTGISGYTF.